This TCR beta chain appears in the sequencing data of a study of CD8+ T cells in alopecia areata. CDR1 is SEHNR and CDR2 is FQNEAQ in the germline V gene (reference sequence). This CDR3 region has 14 residues. V was trimmed by 10 bases and J by 4 bases, leaving 19 bases between them. The treatment was: oral pan-JAK inhibitor, 5-10 mg twice daily. Researchers picked out CD4+ and CD8+ T cells from PBMCs by sorting. Reverse transcribed after extraction, RNA yielded cDNA as the sequencing template. Measured with immunoSEQ multiplex PCR; TCRdb has only the in-frame clones, and not every one. The sample holds around 100,000 clones; approximately 70% are singletons and the top ten take 15% to 20%.

Sequencing used CD8+ T cells sorted from blood, obtained around week 42, from a patient treated with tofacitinib. The rearrangement joins TRBV7-9 to TRBJ1-1; no reliable D call. The receptor comes from a human donor with alopecia areata. The CDR3 sequence: CATPSSTEGTEAFF. Written as DNA, the CDR3 is TGTGCCACCCCCAGCAGCACGGAGGGCACTGAAGCTTTCTTT.